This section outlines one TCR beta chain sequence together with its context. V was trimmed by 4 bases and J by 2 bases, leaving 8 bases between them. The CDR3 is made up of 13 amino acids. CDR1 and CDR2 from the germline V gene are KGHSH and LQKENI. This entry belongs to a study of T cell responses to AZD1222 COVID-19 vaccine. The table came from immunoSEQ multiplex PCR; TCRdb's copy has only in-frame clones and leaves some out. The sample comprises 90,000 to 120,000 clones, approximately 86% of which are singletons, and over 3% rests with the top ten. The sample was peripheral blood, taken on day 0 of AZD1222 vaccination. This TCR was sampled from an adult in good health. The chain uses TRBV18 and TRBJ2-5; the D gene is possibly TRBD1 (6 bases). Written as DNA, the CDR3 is TGTGCCAGCTCACTTGGACAGCAAGAGACCCAGTACTTC. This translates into CASSLGQQETQYF.